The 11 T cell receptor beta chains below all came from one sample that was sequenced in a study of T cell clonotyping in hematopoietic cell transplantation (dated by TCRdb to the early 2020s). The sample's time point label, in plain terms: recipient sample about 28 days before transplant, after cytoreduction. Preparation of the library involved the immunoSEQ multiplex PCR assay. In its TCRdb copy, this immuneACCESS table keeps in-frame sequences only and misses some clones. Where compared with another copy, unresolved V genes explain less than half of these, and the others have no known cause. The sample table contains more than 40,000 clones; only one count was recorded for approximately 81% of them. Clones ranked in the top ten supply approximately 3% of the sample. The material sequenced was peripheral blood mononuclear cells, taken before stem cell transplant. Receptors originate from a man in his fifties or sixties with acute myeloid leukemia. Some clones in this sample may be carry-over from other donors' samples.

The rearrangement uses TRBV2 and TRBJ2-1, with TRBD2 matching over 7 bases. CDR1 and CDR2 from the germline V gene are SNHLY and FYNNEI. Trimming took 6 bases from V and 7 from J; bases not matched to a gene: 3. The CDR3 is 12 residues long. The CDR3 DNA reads TGTGCCAGCAGGGTGGGGGGGAATGAGCAGTTCTTC. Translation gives CASRVGGNEQFF.

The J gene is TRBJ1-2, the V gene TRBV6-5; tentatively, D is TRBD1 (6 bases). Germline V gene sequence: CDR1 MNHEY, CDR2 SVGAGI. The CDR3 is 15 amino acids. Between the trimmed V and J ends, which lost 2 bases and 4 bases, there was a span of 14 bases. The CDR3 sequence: CASSYAGVGPYGYTF. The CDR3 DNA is TGTGCCAGCAGTTACGCAGGGGTAGGGCCCTATGGCTACACCTTC.

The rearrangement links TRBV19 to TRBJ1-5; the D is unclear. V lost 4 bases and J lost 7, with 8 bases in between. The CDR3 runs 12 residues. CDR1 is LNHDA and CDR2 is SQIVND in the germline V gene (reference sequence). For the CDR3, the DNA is TGTGCCAGTAGTAATACGAGACAGCCCCAGCATTTT. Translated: CASSNTRQPQHF.

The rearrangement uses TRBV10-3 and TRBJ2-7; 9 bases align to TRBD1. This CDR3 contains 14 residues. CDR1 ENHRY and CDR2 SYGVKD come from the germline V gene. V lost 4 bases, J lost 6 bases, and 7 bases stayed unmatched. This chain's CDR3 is CAISAGQGYGEQYF. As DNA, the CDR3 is TGTGCCATCAGTGCGGGACAGGGATACGGCGAGCAGTACTTC.

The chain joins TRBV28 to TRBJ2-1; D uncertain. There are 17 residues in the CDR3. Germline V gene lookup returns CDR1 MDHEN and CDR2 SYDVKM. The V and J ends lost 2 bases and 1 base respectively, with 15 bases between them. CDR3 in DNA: TGTGCCAGCAGTTTACCCGGAATTCGGACGTCCTACAATGAGCAGTTCTTC. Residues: CASSLPGIRTSYNEQFF.

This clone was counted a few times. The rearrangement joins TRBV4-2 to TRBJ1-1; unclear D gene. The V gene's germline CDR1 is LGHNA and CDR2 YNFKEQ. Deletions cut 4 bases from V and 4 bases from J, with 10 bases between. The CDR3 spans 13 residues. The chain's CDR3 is CASSPRTGTEAFF. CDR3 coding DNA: TGTGCCAGCAGCCCTCGCACGGGCACTGAAGCTTTCTTT.

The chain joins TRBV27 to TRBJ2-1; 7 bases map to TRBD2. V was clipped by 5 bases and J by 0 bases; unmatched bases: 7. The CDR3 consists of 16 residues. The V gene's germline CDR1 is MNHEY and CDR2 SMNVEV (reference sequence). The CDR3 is CASSTRAGSSYNEQFF. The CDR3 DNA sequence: TGTGCCAGCAGTACTCGAGCGGGGAGCTCCTACAATGAGCAGTTCTTC.

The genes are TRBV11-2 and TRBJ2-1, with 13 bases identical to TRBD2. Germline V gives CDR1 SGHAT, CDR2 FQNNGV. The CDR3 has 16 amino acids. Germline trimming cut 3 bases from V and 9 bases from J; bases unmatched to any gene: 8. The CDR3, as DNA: TGTGCCAGCAGCTTTTGCACTAGCGGGGGGGCCTGTGAGCAGTTCTTC. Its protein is CASSFCTSGGACEQFF.

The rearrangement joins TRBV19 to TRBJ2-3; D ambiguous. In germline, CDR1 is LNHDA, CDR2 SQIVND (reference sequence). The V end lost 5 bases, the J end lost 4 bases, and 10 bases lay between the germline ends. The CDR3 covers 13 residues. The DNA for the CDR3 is TGTGCCAGTAGTGTACTTGGATCAGATACGCAGTATTTT. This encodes CASSVLGSDTQYF.

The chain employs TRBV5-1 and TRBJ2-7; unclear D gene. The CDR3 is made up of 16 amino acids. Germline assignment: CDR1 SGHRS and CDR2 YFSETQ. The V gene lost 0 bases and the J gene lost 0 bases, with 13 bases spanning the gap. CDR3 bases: TGCGCCAGCAGCTTGGAGGGTACGGCCATCTCCTACGAGCAGTACTTC. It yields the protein CASSLEGTAISYEQYF.

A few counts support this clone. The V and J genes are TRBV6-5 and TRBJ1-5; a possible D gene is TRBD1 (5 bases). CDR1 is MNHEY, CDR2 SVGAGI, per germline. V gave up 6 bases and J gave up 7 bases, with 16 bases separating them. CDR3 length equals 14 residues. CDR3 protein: CASSSGGGRQPQHF. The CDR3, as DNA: TGTGCCAGCAGCTCGGGTGGGGGGAGACAGCCCCAGCATTTT.